These 11 T cell receptor beta chains were sequenced from one sample in a study of tumor-infiltrating lymphocytes in primary liver carcinoma. Co-extracted RNA and DNA came from approximately 20-30 mg of unsorted bulk tissue. Production of TCR beta cDNA used 500 ng total RNA together with a constant-region primer. Three rounds of nested multiplex PCR with slightly modified ARM-PCR produced TCR beta libraries. Primers for the first two PCR rounds were TRBV1-TRBV30 forward primers and a C-beta reverse primer (about 11 cycles per round). TCRdb used MiXCR to reprocess the multiplex PCR reads, holding one entry per CDR3 protein. The sample yields 150,000 to 200,000 distinct CDR3 sequences, approximately 80% seen once. Source material: tumor tissue from primary liver carcinoma. These receptors originate from a man aged 35-49 years with primary liver carcinoma and hepatitis B virus infection.

On this clonotype itself: At one of its ends the junction is not consistent with the germline gene, which may arise from a read error. The V and J genes are TRBV10-1 and TRBJ2-2; 11 nucleotides agree with TRBD1. The CDR3 loop spans 19 amino acids. Germline V gives CDR1 WNHNN, CDR2 SYGVQD (reference sequence). CDR3 amino acids: CASSELSGTGGSNTRELFF. CDR3 nucleotide sequence: TGCGCCAGCAGTGAACTATCGGGGACAGGGGGAAGTAACACCCGGGAACTGTTTTTT.

Points on this clonotype: The junction does not match germline at one end; this may be a read error. V gene TRBV11-1 combines with J gene TRBJ2-1; D call uncertain. The CDR3 spans 14 residues. Looked up from germline, CDR1 is SGHAT and CDR2 is FQDESV (reference sequence). For the CDR3, the DNA is TGTGCCAGCACCTTAGGCGTCACGAACAATGGGCAGTTCTTC. The encoded protein is CASTLGVTNNGQFF.

The CDR3 region has the DNA TGTGCCAGCAGGTCTAGAAGGGGTGGAGATACGCAGTATTTT. It translates to CASRSRRGGDTQYF. This chain uses TRBV6-6 with TRBJ2-3; a weak D match, TRBD1 (5 bases). The CDR3 totals 14 residues. CDR1 and CDR2 from the germline V gene are MNHNY and SVGAGI (reference sequence). With 6 bases removed from V and 5 bases from J, the gap between germline ends came to 15 bases.

About this clonotype itself: This clone may be a read error of a much larger clone one base away. The V call is TRBV12-5, the J call TRBJ2-2; TRBD2 aligns across 7 bases. Germline CDR1 LGHNT, CDR2 FRNRAP. The CDR3 is made up of 14 amino acids. The V segment lost 7 bases and the J segment 8 bases; nucleotides outside the gene matches: 10. CDR3 DNA: TGTGCTAGTGCCAAAGCTAGCGGCGCGGGGGAGCTGTTTTTT. Its translation: CASAKASGAGELFF.

As for this clonotype: Its ends do not fully match the called genes, so a read error is possible. The V call is TRBV29-1, the J call TRBJ1-1; TRBD1 might be the D (5 bases). Germline loops: CDR1 SQVTM, CDR2 ANQGSEA. CDR3 length equals 12 residues. In DNA form, the CDR3 reads TGCAACGTTTCTCAGGGCAGGGCTCAAGCTTTCTTT. Translated: CNVSQGRAQAFF.

A word on this clonotype: The junction shows a germline mismatch at one end, possibly a read error. The chain is built from TRBV4-3 and TRBJ2-1; 9 bases agree with TRBD2. CDR3 size: 17 residues. CDR1 is LGHNA, CDR2 YSLEER, per germline. The CDR3 DNA reads as TGTGCCAGCACCCAGGACTTAGCGGGAGATTCCTACAATGAGCAGTTCTTC. Its protein is CASTQDLAGDSYNEQFF.

The gene calls are TRBV6-5 and TRBJ2-5; maybe TRBD1 (6 bases). The CDR3 contains 16 residues. Trimming removed 5 bases from V and 1 base from J, with 17 bases in between. CDR1 is MNHEY and CDR2 is SVGAGI in the germline V gene. The CDR3 sequence: CASSIRDMGSQETQYF. The CDR3 DNA follows: TGTGCCAGCAGTATCCGGGACATGGGTAGCCAAGAGACCCAGTACTTC.

Points on this clonotype: At one end, the junction sequence differs from germline, possibly due to a read error. The rearrangement joins TRBV5-6 to TRBJ1-6; D is unclear. Per the germline V gene, CDR1 is SGHDT and CDR2 is YYEEEE. The CDR3 consists of 17 residues. CDR3 bases: TGTGCCAGCAGCTTGTCGGGCTGGACCAAGGGTTATTCACCCCACCACTTT. Translating gives CASSLSGWTKGYSPHHF.

This clonotype came up once. A read error may be the cause here, since a much bigger clone is one base away. The rearrangement links TRBV24-1 to TRBJ2-1; 8 bases are a match to TRBD1. Germline loops: CDR1 KGHDR, CDR2 SFDVKD. The CDR3 runs to 16 residues. Trimming cost V 3 bases and J 8 bases; bases outside gene matches: 11. CDR3 amino acids: CATSDPLGQEYYEQFF. For the CDR3, the DNA is TGTGCCACCAGTGATCCCCTGGGACAGGAGTACTATGAGCAGTTCTTC.

The chain employs TRBV5-4 and TRBJ2-1; TRBD1 matches at 7 bases. Germline CDR1 is SGHNT and CDR2 is YYREEE (reference sequence). V was pared by 6 bases and J by 7 bases, with 16 bases of the junction left unmatched. This CDR3 contains 16 residues. DNA for the CDR3: TGTGCCAGCAACCTCGGCAGAGGGGGCTATGTGAATGAGCAGTTCTTC. This codes for CASNLGRGGYVNEQFF.

As to this clonotype: A read error may produce the germline difference seen at one junction end. The chain's CDR3 is CARSQDLAGDGFEKLFF. The CDR3 DNA reads as TGCGCCAGGAGCCAAGACCTCGCGGGGGACGGGTTCGAAAAACTGTTTTTT. V and J are TRBV4-3 and TRBJ1-4, with TRBD1 as a possible D gene (5 bases). The CDR3 has 17 amino acids. The germline gives CDR1 LGHNA, CDR2 YSLEER.